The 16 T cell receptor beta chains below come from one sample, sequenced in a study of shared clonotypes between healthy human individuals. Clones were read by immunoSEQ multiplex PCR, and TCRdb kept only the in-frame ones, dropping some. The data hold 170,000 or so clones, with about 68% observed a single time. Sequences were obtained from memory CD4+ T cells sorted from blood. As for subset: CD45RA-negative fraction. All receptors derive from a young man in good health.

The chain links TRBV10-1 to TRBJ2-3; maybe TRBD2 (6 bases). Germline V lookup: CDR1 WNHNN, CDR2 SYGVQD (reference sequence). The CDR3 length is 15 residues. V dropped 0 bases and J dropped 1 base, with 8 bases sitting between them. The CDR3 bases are TGCGCCAGCAGTGAGTCTCCTAGCGGCACAGATACGCAGTATTTT. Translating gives CASSESPSGTDTQYF.

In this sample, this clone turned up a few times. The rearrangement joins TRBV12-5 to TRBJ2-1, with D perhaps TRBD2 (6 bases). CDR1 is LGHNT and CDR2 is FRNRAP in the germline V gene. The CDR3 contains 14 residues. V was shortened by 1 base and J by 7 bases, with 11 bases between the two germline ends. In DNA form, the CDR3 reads TGTGCTAGTGGTTTGGCTAGCGCTTTAAATGAGCAGTTCTTC. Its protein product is CASGLASALNEQFF.

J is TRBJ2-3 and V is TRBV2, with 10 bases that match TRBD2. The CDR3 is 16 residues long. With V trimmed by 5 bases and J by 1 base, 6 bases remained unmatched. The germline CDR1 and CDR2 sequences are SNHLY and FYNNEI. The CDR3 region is CASSSTSGYRTDTQYF. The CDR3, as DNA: TGTGCCAGCAGTTCGACTAGCGGGTACCGCACAGATACGCAGTATTTT.

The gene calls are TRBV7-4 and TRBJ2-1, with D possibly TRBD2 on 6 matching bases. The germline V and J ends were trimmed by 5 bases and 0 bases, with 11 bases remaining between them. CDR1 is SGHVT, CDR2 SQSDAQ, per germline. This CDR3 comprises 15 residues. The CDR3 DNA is TGTGCCAGCAGCATTGGGACTTCCTCCTACAATGAGCAGTTCTTC. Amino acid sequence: CASSIGTSSYNEQFF.

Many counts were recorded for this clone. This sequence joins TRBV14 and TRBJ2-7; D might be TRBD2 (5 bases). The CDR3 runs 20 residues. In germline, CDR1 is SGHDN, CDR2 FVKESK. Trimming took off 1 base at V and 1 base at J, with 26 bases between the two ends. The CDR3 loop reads CASSQGTASLPGVGSYEQYF. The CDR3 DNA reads TGTGCCAGCAGCCAAGGGACGGCTAGCTTACCCGGTGTCGGGTCCTACGAGCAGTACTTC.

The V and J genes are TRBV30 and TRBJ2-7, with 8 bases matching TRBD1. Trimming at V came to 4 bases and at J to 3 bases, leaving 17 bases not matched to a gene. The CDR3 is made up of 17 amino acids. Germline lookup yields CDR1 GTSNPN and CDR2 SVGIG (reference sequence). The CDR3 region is CAWTAGTGTAKGYEQYF. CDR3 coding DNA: TGTGCCTGGACGGCCGGGACAGGCACAGCGAAGGGCTACGAGCAGTACTTC.

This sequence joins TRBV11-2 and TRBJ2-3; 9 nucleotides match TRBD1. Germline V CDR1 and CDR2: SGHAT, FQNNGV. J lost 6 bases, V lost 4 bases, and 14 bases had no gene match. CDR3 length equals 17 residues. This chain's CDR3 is CASSSGQGPVGADTQYF. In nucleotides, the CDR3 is TGTGCCAGCAGCTCGGGACAGGGTCCGGTTGGGGCGGATACGCAGTATTTT.

CDR3 in DNA: TGTGCCAGCAGATTCCGGGATTTCCGCTACACCTTC. This gives the protein CASRFRDFRYTF. The chain uses TRBV28 and TRBJ1-2; D gene ambiguous. V lost 6 bases and J lost 9, with 14 bases in between. The CDR3 covers 12 residues. Germline V lookup: CDR1 MDHEN, CDR2 SYDVKM.

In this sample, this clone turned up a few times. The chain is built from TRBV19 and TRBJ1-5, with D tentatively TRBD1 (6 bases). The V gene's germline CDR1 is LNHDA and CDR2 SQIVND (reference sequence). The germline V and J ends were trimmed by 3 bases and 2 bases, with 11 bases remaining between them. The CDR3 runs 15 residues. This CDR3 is CASSIVRGGNQPQHF. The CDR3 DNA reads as TGTGCCAGTAGTATCGTCAGGGGCGGCAATCAGCCCCAGCATTTT.

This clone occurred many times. Here the CDR3 DNA reads TGCAGCGTTGGTAATCCTAGCGGAGCTTACAATGAGCAGTTCTTC. Translated, it gives CSVGNPSGAYNEQFF. The chain joins TRBV29-1 to TRBJ2-1; 7 bases are shared with TRBD2. V was pared by 4 bases and J by 4 bases, with 10 bases of the junction left unmatched. The CDR3 loop spans 15 amino acids. The germline V gene encodes CDR1 SQVTM and CDR2 ANQGSEA.

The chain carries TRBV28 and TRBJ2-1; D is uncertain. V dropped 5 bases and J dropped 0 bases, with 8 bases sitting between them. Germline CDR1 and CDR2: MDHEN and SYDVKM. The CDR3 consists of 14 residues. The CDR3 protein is CASSQDFSYNEQFF. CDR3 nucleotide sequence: TGTGCCAGCAGTCAAGACTTCTCCTACAATGAGCAGTTCTTC.

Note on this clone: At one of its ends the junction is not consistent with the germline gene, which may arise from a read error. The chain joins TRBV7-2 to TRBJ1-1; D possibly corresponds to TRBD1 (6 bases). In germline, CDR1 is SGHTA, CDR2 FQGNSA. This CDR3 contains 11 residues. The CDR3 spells CASSQTAGTRF. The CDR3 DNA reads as TGTGCCAGCAGCCAGACCGCCGGGACAAGGTTT.

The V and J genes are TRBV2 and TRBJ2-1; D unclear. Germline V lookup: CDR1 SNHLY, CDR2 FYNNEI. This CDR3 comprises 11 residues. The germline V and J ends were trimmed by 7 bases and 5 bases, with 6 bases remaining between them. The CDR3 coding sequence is TGTGCCAGCACCCCGGACAATGAGCAGTTCTTC. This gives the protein CASTPDNEQFF.

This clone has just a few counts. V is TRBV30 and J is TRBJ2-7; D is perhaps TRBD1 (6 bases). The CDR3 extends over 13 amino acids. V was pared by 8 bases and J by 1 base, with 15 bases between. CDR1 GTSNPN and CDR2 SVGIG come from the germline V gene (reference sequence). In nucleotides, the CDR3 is TGTGCCATCCAAACCGGGACATCCTACGAGCAGTACTTC. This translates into CAIQTGTSYEQYF.

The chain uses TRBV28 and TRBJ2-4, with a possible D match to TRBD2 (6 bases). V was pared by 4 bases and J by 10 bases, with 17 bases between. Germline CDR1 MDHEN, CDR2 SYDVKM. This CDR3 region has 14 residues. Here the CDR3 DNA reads TGTGCCAGCAGTTCCCCCCAAACGGGAGAGATTCAGTACTTC. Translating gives CASSSPQTGEIQYF.

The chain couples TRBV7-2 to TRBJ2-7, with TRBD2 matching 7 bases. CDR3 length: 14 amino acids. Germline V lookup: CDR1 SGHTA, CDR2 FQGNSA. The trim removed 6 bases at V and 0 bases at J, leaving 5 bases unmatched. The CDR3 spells CASRRDYNSYEQYF. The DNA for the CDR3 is TGTGCCAGCAGGCGGGACTACAACTCCTACGAGCAGTACTTC.